What follows describes a single T cell receptor (beta chain). The entry originates in a study of blood T cell repertoires in COVID-19. Study background: COVID-19 samples from acute and convalescent phases originated in the United States, Italy and Spain. The analysed material was cDNA or gDNA that came from T cells, B-cell-depleted T cells, or PBMCs.

Original methodology: For nucleated cells, counts were estimated from reference gene primer amplification. Using immunoSEQ multiplex PCR, the repertoire was profiled, and TCRdb retains in-frame clones only, with some absent. Clonal size and the V and J genes are those of that table, whereas D and trimming came from the DNA. The sample comprises about 230,000 clones, approximately 80% of which are singletons, and approximately 30% rests with the top ten. The germline V gene encodes CDR1 LNHDA and CDR2 SQIVND (reference sequence). V lost 1 base, J lost 4 bases, and 14 bases lay in between. CDR3 length: 16 amino acids.

The chain uses TRBV19 and TRBJ2-1, with D unresolved. The source of this sequence is a man in his forties with acute or convalescent COVID-19. Source material: peripheral blood. The CDR3 protein is CASSIVSRRRYNEQFF. The CDR3 DNA sequence: TGTGCCAGTAGTATAGTCTCCAGACGGAGATACAATGAGCAGTTCTTC.